This T cell receptor beta chain was captured in a study of cytomegalovirus exposure and HLA in healthy donors. Study-wide results and limits: Reported results showed that the classifier diagnosed cytomegalovirus status with high specificity and sensitivity. Trimming of TCR beta V- and J-genes showed a link, identified in a later analysis, to a missense DCLRE1C variant. Apparent HLA restriction characterized most CMV-associated TCR beta chains in a later analysis.

The PCR used 60 Vbeta and 13 Jbeta primers. TCRdb keeps only in-frame clones here, not all; method: immunoSEQ multiplex PCR. The sample lists 90,000 to 150,000 clones, roughly 76% seen once, with about 16% in the top ten. The CDR3 sequence is 15 residues long. Germline CDR1 is SQVTM and CDR2 is ANQGSEA. V lost 6 bases and J lost 3, with 20 bases in between. With regard to this clone: The antigen remains unidentified.

Sequencing used PBMCs. The chain uses TRBV29-1 and TRBJ1-2; D not certain. The receptor comes from a man aged 50 to 60 in good health and CMV-seropositive. The CDR3 DNA follows: TGCAGCGTCATACCCCAAAGCGGAGCTTACTATGGCTACACCTTC. The encoded protein is CSVIPQSGAYYGYTF.